Each of the 30 T cell receptor beta chains below was sequenced from the same sample in a study of T cells in Graves' hyperthyroidism and ophthalmopathy. Amplification of TCR beta CDR3 regions was performed using RNA transcripts as template. The primer set for the first-round RT-PCR of the TCR CDR3 was HTBI. MiXCR, applied by TCRdb to the multiplex PCR reads, yields one record per CDR3 protein. The table includes nearly 600,000 distinct CDR3 sequences, approximately 15% detected once. Sequences were obtained from blood. These receptors were obtained from a young woman with Graves' ophthalmopathy.

J is TRBJ2-7 and V is TRBV5-8, with 9 bases that match TRBD2. Germline CDR1 reads SGHTS; CDR2 reads YDEGEE. J lost 6 bases, V lost 0 bases, and 10 bases had no gene match. CDR3 length: 16 amino acids. This CDR3 is CASSLGTPGLAPEQYF. The CDR3, as DNA: TGTGCCAGCAGCTTGGGTACACCGGGACTAGCTCCCGAGCAGTACTTC.

This sequence joins TRBV28 and TRBJ2-1, with 12 bases matching TRBD2. V gave up 1 base and J gave up 7 bases; unmatched junction bases: 8. The CDR3 runs 17 residues. Germline V gene lookup returns CDR1 MDHEN and CDR2 SYDVKM. The CDR3 sequence: CASSLFPGTSGWNEQFF. CDR3 bases: TGTGCCAGCAGTTTATTCCCCGGGACTAGCGGGTGGAATGAGCAGTTCTTC. Supplemented by reference TRBV28 and TRBJ2-1, the full variable domain reads DVKVTQSSRYLVKRTGEKVFLECVQDMDHENMFWYRQDPGLGLRLIYFSYDVKMKEKGDIPEGYSVSREKKERFSLILESASTNQTSMYLCASSLFPGTSGWNEQFFGPGTRLTVL.

Many counts were recorded for this clonotype. V gene TRBV5-6 combines with J gene TRBJ1-1; TRBD1 matches 8 bases. The germline V gene has CDR1 SGHDT and CDR2 YYEEEE. V shed 4 bases, J shed 4 bases, and the junction held 9 bases outside the gene matches. The CDR3 runs 15 residues. The CDR3 DNA reads TGTGCCAGCAGCATACCTTACAGGGGGGGCACTGAAGCTTTCTTT. Protein sequence: CASSIPYRGGTEAFF. Full variable domain (rest looked up from reference TRBV5-6 and TRBJ1-1): DAGVTQSPTHLIKTRGQQVTLRCSPKSGHDTVSWYQQALGQGPQFIFQYYEEEERQRGNFPDRFSGHQFPNYSSELNVNALLLGDSALYLCASSIPYRGGTEAFFGQGTRLTVV.

This clonotype appeared many times. This rearrangement joins TRBV7-2 to TRBJ1-4; D is perhaps TRBD1 (6 bases). Between the trimmed V and J ends, which lost 5 bases and 0 bases, there was a span of 13 bases. CDR3 length: 16 amino acids. Germline assignment: CDR1 SGHTA and CDR2 FQGNSA. CDR3 sequence (DNA): TGTGCCAGCAGCCTCGGGGACATCCCAACTAATGAAAAACTGTTTTTT. This translates into CASSLGDIPTNEKLFF.

There are a few counts of this clonotype. The gene calls are TRBV5-4 and TRBJ2-5; D is uncertain. The CDR3 runs 14 residues. Germline V gives CDR1 SGHNT, CDR2 YYREEE (reference sequence). Trimming cost V 4 bases and J 0 bases, with 10 bases left between them. In DNA form, the CDR3 reads TGTGCCAGCAGCCCCGTCGCGTACCAAGAGACCCAGTACTTC. It yields the protein CASSPVAYQETQYF.

This sequence joins TRBV29-1 and TRBJ1-5; D might be TRBD1 (6 bases). Germline CDR1 is SQVTM and CDR2 is ANQGSEA. CDR3 length: 12 amino acids. Trimming removed 6 bases at V and 9 bases at J, with 15 bases between. The CDR3 protein is CSVVAGDGPQHF. The CDR3 nucleotides read TGCAGCGTCGTGGCAGGGGATGGGCCCCAGCATTTT.

In its sample, this clonotype was seen many times. The V gene is TRBV12-3 or TRBV12-4, the J gene TRBJ2-1, with 8 bases identical to TRBD1. This CDR3 spans 15 amino acids. The ends lost 5 bases at V and 3 bases at J; junction bases unmatched: 6. The chain's CDR3 is CASSLTGTGYNEQFF. The CDR3 bases are TGTGCCAGCAGTCTGACCGGGACAGGCTACAATGAGCAGTTCTTC.

This clonotype came up a few times. The chain carries TRBV5-1 and TRBJ2-5, with D perhaps TRBD1 or TRBD2 (5 bases each). V lost 3 bases, J lost 4 bases, and 16 bases lay in between. This CDR3 is built from 15 residues. Germline V gives CDR1 SGHRS, CDR2 YFSETQ. The CDR3 protein is CASSSGGPTGETQYF. The CDR3 DNA follows: TGCGCCAGCAGCTCTGGGGGACCTACTGGAGAGACCCAGTACTTC.

This clonotype has at least ten counts. The chain uses TRBV7-8 and TRBJ1-5; 7 bases line up with TRBD1. The CDR3 loop spans 17 amino acids. The germline CDR1 and CDR2 sequences are SGHVS and FQNEAQ. Trimming at V came to 2 bases and at J to 0 bases, leaving 7 bases not matched to a gene. The CDR3: CASSLYPTGDSNQPQHF. The CDR3 DNA follows: TGTGCCAGCAGCTTATATCCTACAGGGGATAGCAATCAGCCCCAGCATTTT.

This clonotype was counted a few times. A single base separates this from a much larger clone, so it may be a read error. The J gene is TRBJ2-2, the V gene TRBV28, with 9 bases that match TRBD2. Germline V lookup: CDR1 MDHEN, CDR2 SYDVKM. This CDR3 has 15 amino acids. The CDR3 protein is CACSRIAGESGELFF. The CDR3 region has the DNA TGTGCCTGCAGTCGAATAGCGGGAGAATCCGGGGAGCTGTTTTTT.

This clonotype was seen many times. This chain connects TRBV11-3 to TRBJ2-7; D possibly uses TRBD1 or TRBD2 (6 bases each). V was trimmed by 5 bases and J by 2 bases, leaving 19 bases between them. This CDR3 is 16 amino acids long. The germline CDR1 and CDR2 sequences are SGHNT and YENEEA. CDR3 DNA: TGTGCCAGCAGCGCCCGGGGGCCTACACCCCCCTACGAGCAGTACTTC. Translating gives CASSARGPTPPYEQYF.

J is TRBJ1-3 and V is TRBV30; no reliable D call. This CDR3 has 11 amino acids. Per the germline V gene, CDR1 is GTSNPN and CDR2 is SVGIG (reference sequence). The V end lost 4 bases, the J end lost 4 bases, and 5 bases lay between the germline ends. CDR3 coding DNA: TGTGCCTGGATGGCGGGAAACACCATATATTTT. Its translation: CAWMAGNTIYF.

This clonotype came up many times. The chain carries TRBV27 and TRBJ1-2; perhaps TRBD1 as D (5 bases). The V gene's germline CDR1 is MNHEY and CDR2 SMNVEV (reference sequence). V was trimmed by 0 bases and J by 8 bases, leaving 13 bases between them. The CDR3 contains 14 residues. CDR3 protein: CASSLSRDSLGYTF. The CDR3 nucleotides are TGTGCCAGCAGTTTATCCAGGGATTCTCTCGGCTACACCTTC.

This clonotype was observed at least ten times. The chain is built from TRBV27 and TRBJ1-4; 10 bases are shared with TRBD1. The germline gives CDR1 MNHEY, CDR2 SMNVEV (reference sequence). V shed 4 bases, J shed 8 bases, and the junction held 7 bases outside the gene matches. The CDR3 has 15 residues. CDR3 coding DNA: TGTGCCAGCAGTTACCGGACAGGGGGTCGGGAAAAACTGTTTTTT. This gives the protein CASSYRTGGREKLFF. Filled out from reference TRBV27 and TRBJ1-4, the complete variable domain reads EAQVTQNPRYLITVTGKKLTVTCSQNMNHEYMSWYRQDPGLGLRQIYYSMNVEVTDKGDVPEGYKVSRKEKRNFPLILESPSPNQTSLYFCASSYRTGGREKLFFGSGTQLSVL.

In its sample, this clonotype was seen many times. The gene calls are TRBV13 and TRBJ1-1, with D unresolved. The CDR3 is made up of 13 amino acids. Trimming cost V 7 bases and J 2 bases, with 11 bases left between them. Germline CDR1 and CDR2: PRHDT and FYEKMQ (reference sequence). CDR3 DNA: TGTGCCAGCAACCTGCACGGAAACACTGAAGCTTTCTTT. This encodes CASNLHGNTEAFF.

This rearrangement joins TRBV4-2 to TRBJ2-3; D is uncertain. V gave up 0 bases and J gave up 0 bases, with 10 bases separating them. CDR3 length: 16 amino acids. Germline lookup yields CDR1 LGHNA and CDR2 YNFKEQ. The CDR3 reads CASSQDSSLSTDTQYF. The CDR3 DNA reads as TGTGCCAGCAGCCAAGATAGTAGCCTAAGCACAGATACGCAGTATTTT.

The table lists this clonotype with many counts. The V gene is TRBV12-3 or TRBV12-4, the J gene TRBJ2-2; no firm D call. The CDR3 has 17 residues. V lost 1 base and J 3 bases, leaving 15 bases between the germline ends. This chain's CDR3 is CASSLVGRTWDTGELFF. The CDR3 DNA reads as TGTGCCAGCAGTTTAGTAGGAAGAACCTGGGACACCGGGGAGCTGTTTTTT.

This clonotype has more than one count but fewer than ten. V usage is TRBV18 and J usage is TRBJ1-2; 8 nucleotides align to TRBD1. The CDR3 is 13 residues long. Germline V gene lookup returns CDR1 KGHSH and CDR2 LQKENI. V lost 1 base and J lost 6; bases outside the gene matches: 1. This chain's CDR3 is CASSPRGQDGYTF. DNA of the CDR3: TGTGCCAGCTCACCACGGGGACAGGATGGCTACACCTTC.

This clonotype was found many times. This rearrangement joins TRBV12-3 or TRBV12-4 to TRBJ1-1; TRBD1 matches 9 bases. This CDR3 is built from 13 residues. The ends lost 9 bases at V and 4 bases at J; junction bases unmatched: 6. CDR3 DNA sequence: TGTGCCAGTAAGACAGGGGGAGGCACTGAAGCTTTCTTT. Amino acids: CASKTGGGTEAFF.

V usage is TRBV12-3 or TRBV12-4 and J usage is TRBJ2-4, with 10 bases that match TRBD1. Losses at the gene ends were 7 bases for V and 5 bases for J; bases not matched to a gene: 8. The CDR3 runs 15 residues. CDR3 region: CASTAGQGGQNIQYF. CDR3 DNA sequence: TGTGCCAGCACCGCCGGACAGGGGGGACAAAACATTCAGTACTTC.

This clonotype was observed at least ten times. The genes are TRBV5-1 and TRBJ1-1, with D unclear. This CDR3 has 15 amino acids. The ends were cut back, 2 bases at V and 2 bases at J, with 13 bases in the middle. Germline V gene sequence: CDR1 SGHRS, CDR2 YFSETQ. The DNA for the CDR3 is TGCGCCAGCAGCTTCCACGGACCTTCTAACACTGAAGCTTTCTTT. This codes for CASSFHGPSNTEAFF. Complete variable domain (other parts from reference TRBV5-1 and TRBJ1-1): KAGVTQTPRYLIKTRGQQVTLSCSPISGHRSVSWYQQTPGQGLQFLFEYFSETQRNKGNFPGRFSGRQFSNSRSEMNVSTLELGDSALYLCASSFHGPSNTEAFFGQGTRLTVV.

This chain joins TRBV4-1 and TRBJ1-5; 8 bases map to TRBD1. V was clipped by 4 bases and J by 0 bases; unmatched bases: 20. The germline V gene encodes CDR1 MGHRA and CDR2 YSYEKL. The CDR3 length is 21 residues. The CDR3: CASSRFEDRDYPFPSNQPQHF. The CDR3 bases are TGCGCCAGCAGCCGCTTTGAGGACAGGGATTATCCTTTCCCTAGCAATCAGCCCCAGCATTTT.

This clonotype occurred many times. The rearrangement uses TRBV12-3 or TRBV12-4 and TRBJ2-3; 11 positions agree with TRBD2. The CDR3 totals 16 residues. With V trimmed by 5 bases and J by 1 base, 5 bases remained unmatched. The CDR3: CASSRLAGGGTDTQYF. The CDR3 DNA reads as TGTGCCAGCAGTCGGCTAGCGGGAGGTGGCACAGATACGCAGTATTTT.

This clonotype showed up just a few times. The chain couples TRBV6-1 to TRBJ2-5; possibly TRBD2 for D (7 bases). Germline values: CDR1 MNHNS, CDR2 SASEGT. The CDR3 loop spans 16 amino acids. V was clipped by 8 bases and J by 5 bases, with 24 bases between them. The CDR3: CASAVLEGAGAETQYF. In nucleotides, the CDR3 is TGTGCCAGCGCTGTCCTCGAGGGCGCGGGGGCGGAGACCCAGTACTTC.

The V gene is TRBV18, the J gene TRBJ1-1; 7 bases are shared with TRBD1. There are 15 residues in the CDR3. Germline-derived CDR1 and CDR2 are KGHSH and LQKENI. Losses at the gene ends were 3 bases for V and 2 bases for J; bases not matched to a gene: 6. CDR3 sequence reads: CASSPPGQPNTEAFF. CDR3 DNA: TGTGCCAGCTCACCCCCGGGACAGCCAAACACTGAAGCTTTCTTT.

This clonotype was counted ten times or more. The chain recombines TRBV5-1 with TRBJ1-1; the match to TRBD1 covers 9 bases. Germline CDR1 reads SGHRS; CDR2 reads YFSETQ. The junction had 7 bases not matched to a gene; V was cut back by 3 bases and J by 1 base. This CDR3 comprises 16 residues. The CDR3 DNA sequence: TGCGCCAGCAGCTGGCAACAGGGGGCATGGAACACTGAAGCTTTCTTT. Its translation is CASSWQQGAWNTEAFF.

This clonotype occurred many times. The chain links TRBV11-3 to TRBJ2-2; 13 bases line up with TRBD2. Unmatched junction bases numbered 20, after V lost 2 bases and J lost 5 bases. Germline V CDR1 and CDR2: SGHNT, YENEEA. This CDR3 spans 22 amino acids. The CDR3 nucleotides read TGTGCCAGCAGCTTATCCCAACTACCGAGGACTAGCGGGAGCAGTCAGACCGGGGAGCTGTTTTTT. Translated, it gives CASSLSQLPRTSGSSQTGELFF.

This clonotype was seen repeatedly, ten times or more. This chain uses TRBV12-3 or TRBV12-4 with TRBJ2-5; D unresolved. Trimming cost V 5 bases and J 5 bases, with 9 bases left between them. The CDR3 has 12 amino acids. DNA of the CDR3: TGTGCCAGCAGTAGTACACCGGAGACCCAGTACTTC. This codes for CASSSTPETQYF.

This clonotype appeared a few times. The V gene is TRBV28, the J gene TRBJ1-2; a possible D gene is TRBD1 (6 bases). CDR3 length: 15 amino acids. Trimming cost V 8 bases and J 3 bases, with 19 bases left between them. CDR1 is MDHEN, CDR2 SYDVKM, per germline. The CDR3 region has the DNA TGTGCCAGCGGTGGGGGGGGGGGCACACACTATGGCTACACCTTC. This gives the protein CASGGGGGTHYGYTF.

The chain uses TRBV9 and TRBJ1-3, with a tentative D call TRBD1 (6 bases). Trimming pared 0 bases from V and 0 bases from J, leaving 13 bases between. This CDR3 has 17 amino acids. The germline V gene has CDR1 SGDLS and CDR2 YYNGEE. This CDR3 is CASSVGGGGLSGNTIYF. The DNA of the CDR3 is TGTGCCAGCAGCGTAGGGGGGGGGGGCCTCTCTGGAAACACCATATATTTT.